This T cell receptor beta chain was sequenced in a study of blood T cells in healthy people across ages. Then a second PCR, running roughly 7 to 11 cycles, was carried out with a sample-barcoded 5' primer and a J-beta primer mix. TCRdb reprocessed the 5' RACE reads with MiXCR, giving one entry per CDR3 protein. Among roughly 700,000 distinct CDR3 sequences listed, roughly 32% were seen once. The CDR3 contains 19 residues. V lost 0 bases to trimming and J lost 4 bases; unmatched junction nucleotides: 11. Germline V gene data show CDR1 as DFQATT and CDR2 as SNEGSKA (reference sequence). Extraction of total RNA produced a minimum of 6 micrograms from each sample. This clonotype was recorded many times. The antigen is undetermined. General observations from the study: Underestimates were what the diversity estimates from one million T cells were considered to be. Because sorting was not performed, PBMCs prevented conclusive naive versus antigen-experienced comparison.

The chain employs TRBV20-1 and TRBJ2-1, with 14 bases that match TRBD2. This TCR came from a woman at least 80 years old in good health. The source material was blood. CDR3 protein: CSARDLGTSGGTQYNEQFF. CDR3 sequence (DNA): TGCAGTGCTAGAGATCTCGGGACTAGCGGGGGCACTCAGTACAATGAGCAGTTCTTC.